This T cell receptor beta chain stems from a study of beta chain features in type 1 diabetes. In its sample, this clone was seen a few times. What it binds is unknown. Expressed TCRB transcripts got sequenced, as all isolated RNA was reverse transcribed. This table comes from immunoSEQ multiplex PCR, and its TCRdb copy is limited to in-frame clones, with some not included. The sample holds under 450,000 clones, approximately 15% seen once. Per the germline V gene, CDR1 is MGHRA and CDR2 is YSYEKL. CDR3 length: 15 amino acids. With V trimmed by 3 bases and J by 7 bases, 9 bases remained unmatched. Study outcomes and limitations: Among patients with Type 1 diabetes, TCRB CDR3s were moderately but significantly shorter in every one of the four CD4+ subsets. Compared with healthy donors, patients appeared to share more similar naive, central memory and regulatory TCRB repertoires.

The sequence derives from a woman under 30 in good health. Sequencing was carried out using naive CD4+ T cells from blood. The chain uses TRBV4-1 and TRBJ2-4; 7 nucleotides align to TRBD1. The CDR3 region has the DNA TGCGCCAGCAGCCAGATGGCAGGGGGAATGAACATTCAGTACTTC. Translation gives CASSQMAGGMNIQYF.